A selection of T cell receptor beta chains follows, all from one sample in a study of blood T cell repertoires in COVID-19. Here immunoSEQ multiplex PCR was the method, and the copy in TCRdb shows in-frame clones only, minus some. The profile covers approximately 260,000 clones, with 82% appearing a single time and around 12% taken by the ten largest. Source material: peripheral blood. The receptors stem from a woman aged 55-70 years with active or convalescent COVID-19. CDR3s include the opening cysteine and the closing phenylalanine or tryptophan. A D gene is named only where the DNA matches it firmly. Size is stated for part of the rows, as once, few or many counts, or as a class when the clone is expanded.

v_call	j_call	d_call	clone_size	cdr3_aa	cdr3_nt
TRBV30	TRBJ2-2	TRBD2	.	CAWNARRGGRELFF	TGTGCCTGGAATGCAAGGCGGGGGGGCCGAGAGCTGTTTTTT
TRBV5-4	TRBJ2-5	TRBD2	.	CASSFNLLAGEGETQYF	TGTGCCAGCAGCTTCAACCTCCTAGCGGGGGAGGGGGAGACCCAGTACTTC
TRBV30	TRBJ1-3	.	.	CAWRRGQSSGNTIYF	TGTGCCTGGAGAAGGGGCCAGAGCTCTGGAAACACCATATATTTT
TRBV3-1/TRBV3-2	TRBJ1-1	.	once	CASSHPRAEAFF	TGTGCCAGCAGCCACCCCCGGGCTGAAGCTTTCTTT
TRBV7-7	TRBJ2-7	TRBD1	once	CASSHGDSSDYEQYF	TGTGCTAGCAGCCACGGGGACAGCTCAGACTACGAGCAGTACTTC
TRBV27	TRBJ1-6	TRBD1	.	CASSLNRGNSPLHF	TGTGCCAGCAGTTTGAACAGGGGTAATTCACCCCTCCACTTT
TRBV5-1	TRBJ1-4	.	.	CASSHRGADEKLFF	TGCGCCAGCAGCCATCGGGGGGCCGATGAAAAACTGTTTTTT
TRBV7-8	TRBJ2-3	.	.	CASSRRRVDTQYF	TGTGCCAGCAGCCGACGGAGAGTCGATACGCAGTATTTT
TRBV5-1	TRBJ2-5	.	.	CASSLMDSQETQYF	TGCGCCAGCAGCTTGATGGACAGCCAAGAGACCCAGTACTTC
TRBV27	TRBJ1-1	.	once	CASSLAGGRTEAFF	TGTGCCAGCAGTTTGGCGGGGGGGAGGACTGAAGCTTTCTTT
TRBV5-4	TRBJ2-4	TRBD1	.	CASSLGRGLGNIQYF	TGTGCCAGCAGCTTGGGCAGGGGGTTGGGAAACATTCAGTACTTC
TRBV18	TRBJ2-5	TRBD2	.	CASSPGAGERETQYF	TGTGCCAGCTCACCAGGCGCGGGGGAACGAGAGACCCAGTACTTC
TRBV10-3	TRBJ1-3	.	.	CAISPINRSGNTIYF	TGTGCCATCAGCCCGATCAATCGTAGTGGAAACACCATATATTTT
TRBV6-2/TRBV6-3	TRBJ1-5	.	.	CASSYWAVNQPQHF	TGTGCCAGCAGTTACTGGGCCGTAAATCAGCCCCAGCATTTT
TRBV6-2/TRBV6-3	TRBJ1-2	.	.	CASSYGDDYGYTF	TGTGCCAGCAGTTACGGAGACGACTATGGCTACACCTTC
TRBV9	TRBJ1-6	TRBD1	.	CASSGTGQNSPLHF	TGTGCCAGCAGCGGGACAGGGCAAAATTCACCCCTCCACTTT
TRBV6-5	TRBJ2-1	.	.	CASSLPDSFNEQFF	TGTGCCAGCAGTCTCCCCGACTCCTTCAATGAGCAGTTCTTC
TRBV13	TRBJ1-2	TRBD1	.	CASSPRTGRRHGYTF	TGTGCCAGCAGCCCAAGGACAGGGAGAAGACATGGCTACACCTTC
TRBV6-1	TRBJ1-4	.	.	CASSEAPGEKLFF	TGTGCCAGCAGTGAAGCGCCGGGGGAAAAACTGTTTTTT
TRBV13	TRBJ1-5	.	.	CASSLNPGQPQHF	TGTGCCAGCAGCTTAAATCCCGGGCAGCCCCAGCATTTT
TRBV29-1	TRBJ1-1	TRBD1	.	CSVTRDRGNTEAFF	TGCAGCGTAACCCGGGACAGGGGGAACACTGAAGCTTTCTTT
TRBV5-1	TRBJ2-3	TRBD1	once	CASSFTGTGVADTQYF	TGCGCCAGCAGCTTTACCGGGACAGGGGTCGCAGATACGCAGTATTTT
TRBV7-2	TRBJ2-7	TRBD1	.	CASSPRDRDYEQYF	TGTGCCAGCAGCCCCCGGGACAGAGACTACGAGCAGTACTTC
TRBV20-1	TRBJ2-1	.	.	CSADSNEQFF	TGCAGTGCAGACTCCAATGAGCAGTTCTTC
TRBV10-3	TRBJ2-5	TRBD2	.	CAISDGTSSETQYF	TGTGCCATCAGTGACGGGACTAGCTCAGAGACCCAGTACTTC
TRBV11-2	TRBJ1-5	.	.	CASSLGQGISQPQHF	TGTGCCAGCAGCTTAGGCCAGGGGATCTCTCAGCCCCAGCATTTT
TRBV5-6	TRBJ1-1	.	.	CASSLGRRGVRAFF	TGTGCCAGCAGCTTGGGGCGGCGGGGGGTTCGAGCTTTCTTT
TRBV15	TRBJ1-1	TRBD1	.	CATTSDRGPGTEAFF	TGTGCCACCACTTCCGACAGGGGGCCAGGCACTGAAGCTTTCTTT
TRBV27	TRBJ1-4	.	.	CASSPGAVANEKLFF	TGTGCCAGCAGTCCCGGTGCGGTTGCTAATGAAAAACTGTTTTTT
TRBV10-3	TRBJ2-1	.	.	CAISEQGDEQFF	TGTGCCATCAGTGAGCAGGGCGATGAGCAGTTCTTC
TRBV29-1	TRBJ1-1	TRBD1	many	CSARTGGMNTEAFF	TGCAGCGCCCGGACAGGGGGGATGAACACTGAAGCTTTCTTT
TRBV10-1	TRBJ2-2	TRBD2	.	CASSDHGGGTGELFF	TGCGCCAGCAGCGATCATGGGGGGGGGACCGGGGAGCTGTTTTTT
TRBV6-5	TRBJ1-5	.	.	CASSRVWRDNQPQHF	TGTGCCAGCAGTCGAGTCTGGAGGGACAATCAGCCCCAGCATTTT
TRBV6-5	TRBJ2-3	TRBD1	.	CASSSAGGEDTQYF	TGTGCCAGCAGTTCGGCAGGGGGCGAGGATACGCAGTATTTT
TRBV19	TRBJ1-2	TRBD1	.	CASSIAGGGGYTF	TGTGCCAGTAGTATCGCAGGGGGAGGAGGCTACACCTTC
TRBV15	TRBJ2-2	TRBD1	.	CATSLRTGLGGELFF	TGTGCCACCAGCCTAAGGACAGGGCTGGGCGGGGAGCTGTTTTTT
TRBV3-1/TRBV3-2	TRBJ2-3	TRBD2	.	CASSSQLAGGPDTQYF	TGTGCCAGCAGCTCCCAACTAGCGGGGGGTCCAGATACGCAGTATTTT
TRBV5-8	TRBJ2-7	.	.	CASSLRQVGEQYF	TGTGCCAGCAGCTTGAGACAGGTCGGCGAGCAGTACTTC
TRBV5-1	TRBJ1-6	TRBD1	once	CASQSRDRGDSPLHF	TGCGCCAGCCAAAGCCGGGACAGGGGGGATTCACCCCTCCACTTT
TRBV5-1	TRBJ1-4	TRBD1	.	CASSLGVQGPGREKLFF	TGCGCCAGCAGCTTGGGGGTACAGGGGCCCGGACGAGAAAAACTGTTTTTT
TRBV5-1	TRBJ1-6	TRBD1	.	CASSNRDRGNSPLHF	TGCGCCAGCAGCAACCGGGACAGGGGGAATTCACCCCTCCACTTT
TRBV19	TRBJ1-4	TRBD1	.	CASTQKGARLSTNEKLFF	TGTGCCAGTACCCAAAAGGGGGCGCGCCTTTCAACTAATGAAAAACTGTTTTTT
TRBV10-3	TRBJ2-3	.	.	CAISDRDRGSTDTQYF	TGTGCCATCAGTGACCGAGACCGGGGGAGCACAGATACGCAGTATTTT
TRBV13	TRBJ2-5	TRBD2	.	CASSSSYPLAGGLLQETQYF	TGTGCCAGCAGCTCGTCCTACCCACTAGCGGGGGGACTCTTACAAGAGACCCAGTACTTC
TRBV7-9	TRBJ1-3	.	.	CASSLEEGNTIYF	TGTGCCAGCAGCTTAGAGGAGGGAAACACCATATATTTT
TRBV6-6	TRBJ1-2	TRBD1	.	CASSYRSGGYYGYTF	TGTGCCAGCAGTTATCGGTCAGGGGGATACTATGGCTACACCTTC
TRBV27	TRBJ2-1	TRBD1	.	CASSTLGQGVYNEQFF	TGTGCCAGCAGTACCTTGGGACAGGGGGTCTACAATGAGCAGTTCTTC
TRBV2	TRBJ2-7	.	.	CASRELAVPYEQYF	TGTGCCAGCAGGGAACTAGCTGTACCCTACGAGCAGTACTTC
TRBV5-1	TRBJ2-1	TRBD2	.	CASSLVAGGPGNEQFF	TGCGCCAGCAGCTTGGTAGCGGGGGGGCCAGGCAATGAGCAGTTCTTC
TRBV27	TRBJ1-1	.	.	CASSRKAAISNTEAFF	TGTGCCAGCAGTCGAAAGGCGGCAATTTCAAACACTGAAGCTTTCTTT
TRBV18	TRBJ1-1	.	.	CASSPTGNTEAFF	TGTGCCAGCTCACCTACGGGGAACACTGAAGCTTTCTTT
TRBV5-1	TRBJ1-1	TRBD1	.	CASSWDSDTEAFF	TGCGCCAGCTCCTGGGACAGCGACACTGAAGCTTTCTTT
TRBV7-2	TRBJ2-7	.	.	CASTNWAVPAYEQYF	TGTGCCAGCACCAATTGGGCTGTACCAGCCTACGAGCAGTACTTC
TRBV12-3/TRBV12-4	TRBJ2-5	.	once	CASSLTREETQYF	TGTGCCAGCAGTTTAACCAGGGAAGAGACCCAGTACTTC
TRBV27	TRBJ1-2	.	.	CASSFGVGGNYGYTF	TGTGCCAGCAGTTTCGGGGTCGGGGGTAACTATGGCTACACCTTC
TRBV6-5	TRBJ2-3	TRBD2	.	CASSYSRGAADTQYF	TGTGCCAGCAGTTACTCGCGGGGGGCCGCAGATACGCAGTATTTT
TRBV3-1/TRBV3-2	TRBJ1-5	.	many	CASSQGYRRKADQPQHF	TGTGCCAGCAGCCAGGGTTACAGGCGGAAGGCTGATCAGCCCCAGCATTTT
TRBV6-5	TRBJ1-1	TRBD1	.	CASSPGGANTEAFF	TGTGCCAGCAGTCCAGGGGGCGCAAACACTGAAGCTTTCTTT
TRBV7-9	TRBJ2-7	TRBD1	.	CASSLNLGQGAYEQYF	TGTGCCAGCAGCTTAAATTTGGGACAGGGCGCCTACGAGCAGTACTTC
TRBV6-5	TRBJ2-1	TRBD1	.	CASSLTGQPMKQFF	TGTGCCAGCAGTTTAACGGGACAGCCCATGAAGCAGTTCTTC